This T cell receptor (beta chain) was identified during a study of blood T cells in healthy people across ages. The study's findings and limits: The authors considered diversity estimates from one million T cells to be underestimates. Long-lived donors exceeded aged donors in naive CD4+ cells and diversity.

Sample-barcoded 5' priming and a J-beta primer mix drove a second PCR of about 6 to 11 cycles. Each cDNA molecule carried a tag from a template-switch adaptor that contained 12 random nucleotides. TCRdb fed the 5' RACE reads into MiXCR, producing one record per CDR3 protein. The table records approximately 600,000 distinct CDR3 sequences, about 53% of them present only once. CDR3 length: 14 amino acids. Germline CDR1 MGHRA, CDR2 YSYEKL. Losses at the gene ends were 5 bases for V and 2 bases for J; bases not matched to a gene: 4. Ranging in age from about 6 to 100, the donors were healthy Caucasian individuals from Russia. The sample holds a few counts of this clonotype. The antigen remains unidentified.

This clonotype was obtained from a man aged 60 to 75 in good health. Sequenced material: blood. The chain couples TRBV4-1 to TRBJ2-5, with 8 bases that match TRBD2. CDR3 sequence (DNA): TGCGCCAGCAGCACGACTAGCGCTCAAGAGACCCAGTACTTC. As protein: CASSTTSAQETQYF.